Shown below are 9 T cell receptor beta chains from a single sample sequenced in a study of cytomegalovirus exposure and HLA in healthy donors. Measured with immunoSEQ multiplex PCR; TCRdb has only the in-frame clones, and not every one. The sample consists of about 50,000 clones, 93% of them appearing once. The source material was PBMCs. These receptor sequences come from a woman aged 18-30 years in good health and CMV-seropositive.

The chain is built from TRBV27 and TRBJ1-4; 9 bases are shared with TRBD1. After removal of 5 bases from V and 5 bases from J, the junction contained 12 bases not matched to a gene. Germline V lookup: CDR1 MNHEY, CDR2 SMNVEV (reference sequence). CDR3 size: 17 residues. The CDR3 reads CASSPLHTGGGNEKLFF. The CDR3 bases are TGTGCCAGCAGTCCACTTCATACAGGGGGCGGGAATGAAAAACTGTTTTTT.

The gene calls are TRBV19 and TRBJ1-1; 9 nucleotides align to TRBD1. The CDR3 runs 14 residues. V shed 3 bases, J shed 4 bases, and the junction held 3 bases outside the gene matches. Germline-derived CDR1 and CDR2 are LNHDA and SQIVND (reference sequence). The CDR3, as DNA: TGTGCCAGTAGTATCGGGGACAGGGCCACTGAAGCTTTCTTT. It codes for CASSIGDRATEAFF.

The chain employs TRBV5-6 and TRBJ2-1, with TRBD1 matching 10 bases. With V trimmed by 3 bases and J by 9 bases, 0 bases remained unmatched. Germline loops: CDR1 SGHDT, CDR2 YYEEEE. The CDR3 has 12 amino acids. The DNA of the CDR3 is TGTGCCAGCAGCTGGGACAGGGGTGAGCAGTTCTTC. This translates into CASSWDRGEQFF.

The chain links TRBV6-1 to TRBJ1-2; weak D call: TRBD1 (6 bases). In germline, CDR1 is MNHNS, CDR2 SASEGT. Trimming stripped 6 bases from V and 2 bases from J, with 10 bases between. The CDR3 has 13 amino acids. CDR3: CASRNRANYGYTF. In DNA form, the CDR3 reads TGTGCCAGCAGGAACAGGGCAAACTATGGCTACACCTTC.

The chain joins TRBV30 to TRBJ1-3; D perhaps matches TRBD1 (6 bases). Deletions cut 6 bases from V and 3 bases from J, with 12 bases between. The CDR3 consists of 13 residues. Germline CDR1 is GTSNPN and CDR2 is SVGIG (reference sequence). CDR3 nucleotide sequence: TGTGCCTGTCAACAGGGTATTGGAAACACCATATATTTT. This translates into CACQQGIGNTIYF.

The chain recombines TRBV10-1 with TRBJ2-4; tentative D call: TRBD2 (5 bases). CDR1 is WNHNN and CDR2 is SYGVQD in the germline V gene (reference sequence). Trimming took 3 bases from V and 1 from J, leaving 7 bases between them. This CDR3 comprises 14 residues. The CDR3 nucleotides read TGCGCCAGCAGTGAATCGGGGGCCAAAAACATTCAGTACTTC. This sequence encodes CASSESGAKNIQYF.

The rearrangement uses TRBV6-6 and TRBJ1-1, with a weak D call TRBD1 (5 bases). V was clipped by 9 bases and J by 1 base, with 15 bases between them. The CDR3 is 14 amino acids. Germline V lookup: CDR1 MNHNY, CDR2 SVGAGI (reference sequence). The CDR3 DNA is TGTGCCAGTTCGTCCGGGGGGTGGAACACTGAAGCTTTCTTT. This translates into CASSSGGWNTEAFF.

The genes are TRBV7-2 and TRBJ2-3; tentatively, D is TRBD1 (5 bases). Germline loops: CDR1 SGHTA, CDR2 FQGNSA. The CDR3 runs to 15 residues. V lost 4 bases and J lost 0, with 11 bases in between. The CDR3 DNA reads TGTGCCAGCAGCTCGGACCGGACAAGCACAGATACGCAGTATTTT. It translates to CASSSDRTSTDTQYF.

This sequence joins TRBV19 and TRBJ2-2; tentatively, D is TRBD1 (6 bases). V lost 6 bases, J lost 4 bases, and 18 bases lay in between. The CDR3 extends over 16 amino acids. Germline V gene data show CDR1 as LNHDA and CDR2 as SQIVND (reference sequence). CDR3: CASRRTLRQVTGELFF. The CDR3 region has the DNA TGTGCCAGTAGGCGTACCTTGAGACAGGTCACCGGGGAGCTGTTTTTT.